This T cell receptor beta chain was profiled in a study of T cell responses to AZD1222 COVID-19 vaccine. With 1 base clipped from V and 3 bases from J, the junction kept 0 bases outside the gene matches. There are 15 residues in the CDR3. The germline V gene encodes CDR1 SNHLY and CDR2 FYNNEI. Measured with immunoSEQ multiplex PCR; TCRdb has only the in-frame clones, and not every one. The data hold around 87,000 clones, with roughly nine tenths observed a single time. Worth noting for this clone: Distinct nucleotide sequences in the sample also encode this CDR3.

Source: peripheral blood, taken 28 days after the second AZD1222 dose. The chain couples TRBV2 to TRBJ2-1, with TRBD2 identical over 10 bases. The TCR was taken from an adult who received the AZD1222 COVID-19 vaccine. CDR3 DNA sequence: TGTGCCAGCAGTGAAGGACTAGCGGGCTACAATGAGCAGTTCTTC. Translation gives CASSEGLAGYNEQFF. The entire variable domain, with the rest obtained from reference TRBV2 and TRBJ2-1, is as follows: EPEVTQTPSHQVTQMGQEVILRCVPISNHLYFYWYRQILGQKVEFLVSFYNNEISEKSEIFDDQFSVERPDGSNFTLKIRSTKLEDSAMYFCASSEGLAGYNEQFFGPGTRLTVL.